This T cell receptor beta chain was captured by sequencing in a study of blood T cell repertoires in COVID-19. The germline V gene has CDR1 SGHTS and CDR2 YDEGEE. V shed 4 bases, J shed 4 bases, and the junction held 13 bases outside the gene matches. The CDR3 has 17 amino acids. The protocol was immunoSEQ multiplex PCR, while the TCRdb copy is restricted to in-frame clones and leaves out a portion. The sample consists of hundreds of thousands of clones, around nine tenths of them appearing once. This receptor was taken from a man in his fifties or sixties who had recovered from COVID-19. Material: PBMCs or T cells enriched from blood (not recorded which). The chain recombines TRBV5-8 with TRBJ2-2, with 7 bases aligning to TRBD2. CDR3 sequence: CASSRGRLALGTGELFF. For the CDR3, the DNA is TGTGCCAGCAGCAGGGGCCGACTAGCCCTCGGCACCGGGGAGCTGTTTTTT.